This entry lists 26 T cell receptor beta chains sequenced from one sample in a study of cytomegalovirus exposure and HLA in healthy donors. The PCR was carried out with 60 Vbeta primers and 13 Jbeta primers. Method: immunoSEQ multiplex PCR; TCRdb's copy keeps in-frame clones and lacks some. The sample records some 84,000 clones, roughly 63% being singletons. Sequencing was performed on PBMCs. These receptors came from a woman aged 40 to 50 in good health and CMV-seropositive.

This clone was seen a single time. The chain links TRBV11-2 to TRBJ2-7, with D hard to call. V lost 0 bases to trimming and J lost 3 bases, with 9 bases between them. The CDR3 spans 14 residues. The germline V gene has CDR1 SGHAT and CDR2 FQNNGV. The CDR3 reads CASSLDGYSYEQYF. The CDR3 coding sequence is TGTGCCAGCAGCTTAGATGGTTACAGCTACGAGCAGTACTTC.

This clone was seen only once. The gene calls are TRBV6-5 and TRBJ2-7, with 8 bases identical to TRBD1. The length of the CDR3 is 14 residues. Looked up from germline, CDR1 is MNHEY and CDR2 is SVGAGI. The junction had 13 bases not matched to a gene; V was cut back by 8 bases and J by 7 bases. Here the CDR3 DNA reads TGTGCCAGCCTCAGCGGACAGGGCCGGGGGGAGCAGTACTTC. Its translation is CASLSGQGRGEQYF.

J is TRBJ2-1 and V is TRBV4-3; 11 bases fit TRBD2. The CDR3 has 15 residues. V lost 0 bases and J lost 8; bases outside the gene matches: 3. Germline V CDR1 and CDR2: LGHNA, YSLEER. The CDR3 here is CASSQELAGAHEQFF. CDR3 coding DNA: TGCGCCAGCAGCCAAGAACTAGCGGGAGCTCATGAGCAGTTCTTC.

The sample holds one count of this clone. This chain uses TRBV28 with TRBJ2-5; the match to TRBD2 covers 12 bases. Losses at the gene ends were 4 bases for V and 3 bases for J; bases not matched to a gene: 3. The CDR3 runs 15 residues. The germline gives CDR1 MDHEN, CDR2 SYDVKM. The CDR3 sequence is CASSSTSGRKETQYF. The CDR3, as DNA: TGTGCCAGCAGTTCAACTAGCGGGAGGAAAGAGACCCAGTACTTC.

V and J are TRBV5-5 and TRBJ2-1; no firm D call. The CDR3 loop spans 14 amino acids. Germline CDR1 SGHKS, CDR2 YYEKEE (reference sequence). Trimming shortened V by 8 bases and J by 2 bases, and 14 bases separated the two germline ends. CDR3 sequence reads: CASYQFAPYNEQFF. The CDR3 bases are TGTGCCAGTTACCAATTCGCGCCCTACAATGAGCAGTTCTTC.

The chain couples TRBV28 to TRBJ2-1, with D tentatively TRBD1 (5 bases). The CDR3 covers 13 residues. Germline CDR1 reads MDHEN; CDR2 reads SYDVKM. The V end lost 2 bases, the J end lost 6 bases, and 8 bases lay between the germline ends. DNA of the CDR3: TGTGCCAGCAGTTTAAGACAGATCAATGAGCAGTTCTTC. It is translated as CASSLRQINEQFF.

CDR3 amino acids: CASSWDRANQPQHF. The CDR3 DNA is TGTGCCAGCAGTTGGGACAGGGCTAATCAGCCCCAGCATTTT. V is TRBV28 and J is TRBJ1-5, with 9 bases identical to TRBD1. CDR3 length: 14 residues. Germline V gene data show CDR1 as MDHEN and CDR2 as SYDVKM. With 4 bases clipped from V and 4 bases from J, the junction kept 2 bases outside the gene matches.

This clone has a handful of counts. This rearrangement joins TRBV6-1 to TRBJ1-1; D not certain. Germline V lookup: CDR1 MNHNS, CDR2 SASEGT. The CDR3 has 12 amino acids. V dropped 2 bases and J dropped 8 bases, with 9 bases sitting between them. CDR3 nucleotide sequence: TGTGCCAGCAGTGAACGAGTCCCCGAAGCTTTCTTT. It codes for CASSERVPEAFF.

V is TRBV5-8 and J is TRBJ1-1, with a tentative D call TRBD1 (5 bases). V lost 3 bases and J 5 bases, leaving 14 bases between the germline ends. This CDR3 contains 14 residues. Per germline, CDR1 SGHTS and CDR2 YDEGEE. For the CDR3, the DNA is TGTGCCAGCAGCTCCCGGGGGGGTCGAACTGAAGCTTTCTTT. Amino acids: CASSSRGGRTEAFF.

This clone was picked up a small number of times. The V call is TRBV19, the J call TRBJ2-7; TRBD1 might be the D (5 bases). Trimming took off 0 bases at V and 2 bases at J, with 8 bases between the two ends. The CDR3 has 14 residues. Looked up from germline, CDR1 is LNHDA and CDR2 is SQIVND (reference sequence). The CDR3: CASSIDRVPYEQYF. Written as DNA, the CDR3 is TGTGCCAGTAGTATAGACAGGGTGCCCTACGAGCAGTACTTC.

CDR3 bases: TGTGCCAGCAGTCCATCCGGCGGGCTATCAGGAAACACCATATATTTT. Translated: CASSPSGGLSGNTIYF. The V gene is TRBV28, the J gene TRBJ1-3; no definite D call. The germline V and J ends were trimmed by 5 bases and 4 bases, with 18 bases remaining between them. The CDR3 loop spans 16 amino acids. CDR1 MDHEN and CDR2 SYDVKM come from the germline V gene.

This chain joins TRBV5-4 and TRBJ2-7, with D perhaps matching TRBD2 (5 bases). Germline CDR1 and CDR2: SGHNT and YYREEE (reference sequence). The CDR3 has 13 amino acids. V lost 2 bases and J 2 bases, leaving 8 bases between the germline ends. The CDR3 coding sequence is TGTGCCAGCAGCTTCGGACTTACCTACGAGCAGTACTTC. As protein: CASSFGLTYEQYF.

This chain connects TRBV7-2 to TRBJ1-5; tentatively, D is TRBD1 (6 bases). The V and J ends lost 5 bases and 11 bases respectively, with 16 bases between them. CDR1 and CDR2 (germline): SGHTA, FQGNSA. This CDR3 has 13 residues. CDR3 amino acids: CASSEPQGKSQHF. The CDR3 bases are TGTGCCAGCAGCGAACCACAGGGAAAATCCCAGCATTTT.

This CDR3 reads CASSASGNQETQYF. The CDR3, as DNA: TGTGCCAGTAGCGCTAGCGGGAACCAAGAGACCCAGTACTTC. The chain links TRBV19 to TRBJ2-5, with 9 bases matching TRBD2. The CDR3 spans 14 residues. Looked up from germline, CDR1 is LNHDA and CDR2 is SQIVND (reference sequence). Unmatched junction bases numbered 2, after V lost 6 bases and J lost 0 bases.

CDR3 sequence (DNA): TGTGCCAGCAGCTGGTACGTTGGGGACAGTAATCAGCCCCAGCATTTT. It specifies CASSWYVGDSNQPQHF. The rearrangement uses TRBV28 and TRBJ1-5, with 7 bases matching TRBD1. V trimming: 6 bases; J trimming: 4 bases; junction bases outside the gene matches: 12. Germline CDR1 reads MDHEN; CDR2 reads SYDVKM. The CDR3 is 16 residues long.

The rearrangement links TRBV7-2 to TRBJ1-1, with D uncertain. Trimming stripped 5 bases from V and 1 base from J, with 11 bases between. The CDR3 contains 14 residues. The V gene's germline CDR1 is SGHTA and CDR2 FQGNSA. CDR3 protein: CASSKLRGNTEAFF. Here the CDR3 DNA reads TGTGCCAGCAGCAAACTACGGGGGAACACTGAAGCTTTCTTT.

The J gene is TRBJ1-1, the V gene TRBV6-5, with TRBD1 as a possible D gene (5 bases). The CDR3 is 13 residues long. The V gene's germline CDR1 is MNHEY and CDR2 SVGAGI. V shed 8 bases and J shed 0 bases, with 10 bases lying between them. CDR3 sequence reads: CASRRRVNTEAFF. The CDR3 coding sequence is TGTGCCAGCCGTCGCAGGGTGAACACTGAAGCTTTCTTT.

The chain recombines TRBV4-1 with TRBJ2-1, with D perhaps matching TRBD1 (6 bases). Trimming took off 1 base at V and 3 bases at J, with 19 bases between the two ends. CDR3 size: 18 residues. Germline loops: CDR1 MGHRA, CDR2 YSYEKL. The chain's CDR3 is CASSQAIQGPYGYNEQFF. In DNA form, the CDR3 reads TGCGCCAGCAGCCAAGCGATACAGGGACCGTACGGCTACAATGAGCAGTTCTTC.

V and J are TRBV7-9 and TRBJ2-2, with D unclear. V was trimmed by 2 bases and J by 5 bases, leaving 9 bases between them. The CDR3 consists of 14 residues. Germline V CDR1 and CDR2: SEHNR, FQNEAQ (reference sequence). This CDR3 reads CASSLSGATGELFF. CDR3 bases: TGTGCCAGCAGCTTATCCGGAGCTACCGGGGAGCTGTTTTTT.

This clone appeared a few times. The J gene is TRBJ2-2, the V gene TRBV4-2, with D possibly TRBD1 on 5 matching bases. Germline lookup yields CDR1 LGHNA and CDR2 YNFKEQ. CDR3 size: 15 residues. Trimming left V 1 base short and J 7 bases short, with 13 bases between. The CDR3 is CASSQGVLGHGELFF. CDR3 DNA: TGTGCCAGCAGCCAAGGAGTCTTAGGACACGGGGAGCTGTTTTTT.

The CDR3 nucleotides read TGTGCCTGGAGTGAAGGACAGAACACTGAAGCTTTCTTT. Translated: CAWSEGQNTEAFF. The rearrangement links TRBV30 to TRBJ1-1, with D possibly matching TRBD1 (5 bases). The V end lost 1 base, the J end lost 1 base, and 7 bases lay between the germline ends. CDR1 and CDR2 (germline): GTSNPN, SVGIG (reference sequence). The CDR3 runs 13 residues.

In its sample, this clone was seen a few times. The genes are TRBV5-1 and TRBJ2-1, with TRBD2 identical over 11 bases. Germline lookup yields CDR1 SGHRS and CDR2 YFSETQ. Unmatched junction bases numbered 3, after V lost 4 bases and J lost 3 bases. This CDR3 has 15 residues. CDR3 loop: CASSTGLADYNEQFF. The CDR3 DNA reads TGCGCCAGCAGCACGGGACTAGCGGACTACAATGAGCAGTTCTTC.

This clone has a single count. This rearrangement joins TRBV2 to TRBJ2-7; 7 bases match TRBD1. The CDR3 totals 17 residues. J lost 1 base, V lost 4 bases, and 13 bases had no gene match. Germline lookup yields CDR1 SNHLY and CDR2 FYNNEI. CDR3 sequence reads: CASSASLWAGGSYEQYF. The CDR3 region has the DNA TGTGCCAGCAGTGCGTCCCTATGGGCAGGGGGTTCCTACGAGCAGTACTTC.

The chain combines TRBV6-1 with TRBJ1-4; D perhaps matches TRBD1 (6 bases). V gave up 7 bases and J gave up 10 bases, with 22 bases separating them. Germline V CDR1 and CDR2: MNHNS, SASEGT. The CDR3 has 15 residues. CDR3 sequence (DNA): TGTGCCAGCAACCCCCGGGGAGACAGGACCGGAAAACTGTTTTTT. As protein: CASNPRGDRTGKLFF.

The rearrangement links TRBV15 to TRBJ2-5; 9 nucleotides line up with TRBD1. The V segment lost 8 bases and the J segment 5 bases; nucleotides outside the gene matches: 9. In germline, CDR1 is LNHNV, CDR2 YYDKDF (reference sequence). The CDR3 is 14 amino acids. DNA for the CDR3: TGTGCCACCGGGACAGGGCATATTCCGGAGACCCAGTACTTC. Protein: CATGTGHIPETQYF.

The chain employs TRBV4-3 and TRBJ2-7; TRBD2 agrees at 9 bases. With V trimmed by 0 bases and J by 3 bases, 6 bases remained unmatched. The CDR3 totals 16 residues. Germline CDR1 LGHNA, CDR2 YSLEER. The CDR3 loop reads CASSQDLVAGVYEQYF. CDR3 nucleotide sequence: TGCGCCAGCAGCCAAGATTTGGTAGCGGGAGTCTACGAGCAGTACTTC.